This TCR beta chain derives from a study of T cells in Graves' hyperthyroidism and ophthalmopathy. Study-wide context: Peripheral blood draws took place at initial diagnosis, ahead of any treatment.

There were TCR beta CDR3 regions amplified from RNA transcripts. TCR CDR3 underwent first-round RT-PCR with the HTBI primer set. One entry per CDR3 protein, called by TCRdb with MiXCR from the multiplex PCR reads. Here the sample spans around 600,000 distinct CDR3 sequences, about 16% being singletons. The V gene end was trimmed by 0 bases and the J gene end by 4 bases; junction bases not matched to a gene: 4. The germline CDR1 and CDR2 sequences are MNHEY and SVGAGI. CDR3 length: 15 amino acids. The sequence was collected from a woman in her 40s with Graves' ophthalmopathy. The chain combines TRBV6-5 with TRBJ1-2; 8 nucleotides agree with TRBD1. The sequenced material came from blood. CDR3: CASSYSMQGAYGYTF. The CDR3 DNA reads as TGTGCCAGCAGTTACTCTATGCAGGGGGCCTATGGCTACACCTTC.